This TCR beta chain emerged from a study of T cells in Graves' hyperthyroidism and ophthalmopathy. Template material for amplifying TCR beta CDR3 regions consisted of RNA transcripts. RT-PCR in the first round (using the HTBI primer set) targeted the TCR CDR3. TCRdb used MiXCR to reprocess the multiplex PCR reads, holding one entry per CDR3 protein. Among 500,000 to 650,000 distinct CDR3 sequences listed, roughly 15% were seen once. This clonotype has ten or more counts. The source is a woman in her 50s with Graves' ophthalmopathy. The sample consisted of blood.

CDR3 loop: CSARDRYRGSGVDTEAFF. CDR3 nucleotide sequence: TGCAGTGCTAGAGATCGGTACAGGGGTTCAGGAGTGGACACTGAAGCTTTCTTT. This chain uses TRBV20-1 with TRBJ1-1, with 7 nucleotides matching TRBD1. The CDR3 runs 18 residues. From germline, CDR1 is DFQATT and CDR2 SNEGSKA (reference sequence). V shed 0 bases and J 3 bases; nucleotides not matched to a gene: 16.